This TCR beta chain came from a study of cytomegalovirus exposure and HLA in healthy donors. Comment on this clone: Its antigen is as yet unknown.

Regarding the study as a whole: Researchers counted roughly 150 TCR beta chains as cytomegalovirus-associated.

Measured with immunoSEQ multiplex PCR; TCRdb has only the in-frame clones, and not every one. The sample consists of 280,000 or so clones, roughly 88% of them appearing once. The length of the CDR3 is 14 residues. Germline V gene sequence: CDR1 SNHLY, CDR2 FYNNEI. Trimming removed 0 bases from V and 9 bases from J, with 12 bases in between. Sequenced: PBMCs. The sequence came from a woman aged 18-29 years in good health and CMV-seronegative. The chain has TRBV2 and TRBJ1-5; no definite D call. The CDR3 coding sequence is TGTGCCAGCAGTGAAGCGTTCCGGGAGGGGCCCCAGCATTTT. This encodes CASSEAFREGPQHF.